This T cell receptor (beta chain) was recorded in a study of human T cells and chemical hapten exposure. For the study at large: The sensitizing agent was 2% DPC, placed on roughly 2 cm by roughly 2 cm of upper inner arm skin. Throughout the approximately 25-week study, diphenylcyclopropenone was applied weekly to the patients' scalps.

TCRdb redid the calling of the RACE reads with MiXCR, one entry per CDR3 protein. Of around 300,000 distinct CDR3 sequences in the sample, approximately 6.9% were seen once. Study results and limitations: Once DPC sensitization occurred, TCRs above 1 in 1000 frequency showed no change. With alopecia, donors may have immune responses unlike healthy people's.

Worth noting for this clonotype: Its antigen is unknown.

Time point described: patch test 1, 2 weeks after DPC sensitization. Described treatment: therapeutic diphenylcyclopropenone sensitization with weekly scalp DPC. With V trimmed by 7 bases and J by 4 bases, 8 bases remained unmatched. The CDR3 spans 14 residues. CDR1 is ENHRY and CDR2 is SYGVKD in the germline V gene. The sample in question was whole blood, obtained in connection with sensitization to the hapten diphenylcyclopropenone (DPC). This receptor was identified in a woman between 18 and 29 years old with alopecia areata. Some clones in this sample may be carry-over from other donors' samples. The chain joins TRBV10-3 to TRBJ1-1; 8 nucleotides match TRBD1. The CDR3 region has the DNA TGTGCCATCAAGTTGACAGGGGATAGCACTGAAGCTTTCTTT. Protein: CAIKLTGDSTEAFF.